This is a list of T cell receptor beta chains from one sample in a study of T cells after yellow fever vaccination. From the 5' RACE reads, TCRdb called clonotypes with MiXCR, one entry per CDR3 protein. The table has 300,000 to 350,000 distinct CDR3 sequences, 4% seen once. The material sequenced was PBMCs, taken 5 days after the yellow fever booster vaccination. The receptors were gathered from a man aged 18 to 35 who received the YFV17D yellow fever vaccine. CDR3s include the opening cysteine and the closing phenylalanine or tryptophan. The D gene is left open where the match is weak. Clone size is shown for a subset of rows, as once, few, many or a class of expanded clone.

V,J,D,size,DNA,CDR3
TRBV7-2,TRBJ2-5,TRBD2,many,TGTGCCAGCAGCCTGCGGGAGCAAGAGACCCAGTACTTC,CASSLREQETQYF
TRBV27,TRBJ1-2,.,few,TGTGCCTCCGCTCCCCGGGGATGGGTTGGGGGCTACACCTTC,CASAPRGWVGGYTF
TRBV11-2,TRBJ1-2,.,few,TGTGCCAGCAGGGACCCCGGAACCTATGGCTACACCTTC,CASRDPGTYGYTF
TRBV6-2/TRBV6-3,TRBJ1-6,.,many,TGTGCCAGCAGGGACACCTATAATTCACCCCTCCACTTT,CASRDTYNSPLHF
TRBV7-9,TRBJ2-3,.,many,TGTGCCAGCAGCTTAGTCGGGGAGGCAGATACGCAGTATTTT,CASSLVGEADTQYF
TRBV11-2,TRBJ2-1,.,few,TGTGCCAGCAGCTTAGAAGGGGAGTACAATGAGCAGTTCTTC,CASSLEGEYNEQFF
TRBV4-3,TRBJ1-3,.,few,TGCGCCAGCAGCCAAGGTCCCGGGTCTGGAAACACCATATATTTT,CASSQGPGSGNTIYF
TRBV10-2,TRBJ2-1,.,many,TGCGCCAGCAAGGGGTACAATGAGCAGTTCTTC,CASKGYNEQFF
TRBV7-6,TRBJ2-3,.,few,TGTGCCAGCAGCTTAGTAGGGGAAGCCGCAGATACGCAGTATTTT,CASSLVGEAADTQYF
TRBV2,TRBJ1-4,.,.,TGTGCCAGCAGCGAGCAGGGGCCGGGTGAAAAACTGTTTTTT,CASSEQGPGEKLFF
TRBV13,TRBJ2-1,TRBD1,few,TGTGCCAGCAGCTCGCGCCGGGACAGACTTCGGGACTACAATGAGCAGTTCTTC,CASSSRRDRLRDYNEQFF
TRBV5-5,TRBJ2-1,.,.,TGTGCCAGCAGCTTGGGACGGATATACGAGCAGTTCTTC,CASSLGRIYEQFF
TRBV5-1,TRBJ1-1,.,.,TGCGCCAGCAGCTTAATACCAGGGGATATGAACACTGAAGCTTTCTTT,CASSLIPGDMNTEAFF
TRBV6-1,TRBJ1-6,.,few,TGTGCCAGCAGTGAAGGATTTGACAGTTCACCCCTCCACTTT,CASSEGFDSSPLHF
TRBV20-1,TRBJ2-2,.,few,TGCAGTGCCACCCGGGGTTTTTTAAACACCGGGGAGCTGTTTTTT,CSATRGFLNTGELFF
TRBV15,TRBJ2-3,.,.,TGTGCCACCATGGGATCGGGCACAGATACGCAGTATTTT,CATMGSGTDTQYF
TRBV5-1,TRBJ1-4,.,.,TGCGCCAGCAGCCCAAGACAGGCTAATGAAAAACTGTTTTTT,CASSPRQANEKLFF
TRBV18,TRBJ2-7,.,.,TGTGCCAGCTCACCGATGAGAGACAGCTCCTACGAGCAGTACTTC,CASSPMRDSSYEQYF
TRBV4-1,TRBJ2-2,.,few,TGCGCCAGCAGCCACGTTTGGCTATTGAACACCGGGGAGCTGTTTTTT,CASSHVWLLNTGELFF
TRBV6-2/TRBV6-3,TRBJ2-1,.,many,TGTGCCAGCAGTTACCCCTGGGGCGCTTCGGTCAATGAGCAGTTCTTC,CASSYPWGASVNEQFF
TRBV20-1,TRBJ1-6,.,.,TGCAGTGCTAGAGATCCCGTGGCCGCCTATAATTCACCCCTCCACTTT,CSARDPVAAYNSPLHF
TRBV5-1,TRBJ1-6,.,many,TGCGCCAGCAGCTTGCGGTCGGAGGATTCACCCCTCCACTTT,CASSLRSEDSPLHF
TRBV6-1,TRBJ2-5,TRBD1,.,TGTGCCAGCAGCAGTGAAACAGGGGGCCAAGAGACCCAGTACTTC,CASSSETGGQETQYF
TRBV6-2/TRBV6-3,TRBJ2-1,TRBD2,few,TGTGCCAGCAGTTACTCGCCCGGCGCAGCGGGGGGCCCTCTCTCCTACAATGAGCAGTTCTTC,CASSYSPGAAGGPLSYNEQFF
TRBV21-1,TRBJ1-3,.,many,TGTGCCAGCAGCACCAACGGGACAGGCAACTCTGGAAACACCATATATTTT,CASSTNGTGNSGNTIYF
TRBV6-5,TRBJ1-2,.,.,TGTGCCAGCAGTTACTCGAGAGGGGGCTATGGCTACACCTTC,CASSYSRGGYGYTF
TRBV12-5,TRBJ1-1,.,many,TGTGCTAGTACCCCCAACACTGAAGCTTTCTTT,CASTPNTEAFF
TRBV2,TRBJ2-3,TRBD1,.,TGTGCCAGCAGTGCCGACAGGGTACCCACAGATACGCAGTATTTT,CASSADRVPTDTQYF
TRBV5-5,TRBJ2-2,TRBD1,many,TGTGCCAGCAGCTTCGGACAGGGTAGTAACGGGGAGCTGTTTTTT,CASSFGQGSNGELFF
TRBV6-6,TRBJ1-5,.,many,TGTGCCAGCAGTGATGACAGACAGTATCAGCCCCAGCATTTT,CASSDDRQYQPQHF
TRBV5-1,TRBJ2-5,.,few,TGCGCCAGCAGCTCCCTACAGAGCCAAGAGACCCAGTACTTC,CASSSLQSQETQYF
TRBV12-3/TRBV12-4,TRBJ1-5,.,many,TGTGCCAGCAGTTTATCAGGGGACAATCAGCCCCAGCATTTT,CASSLSGDNQPQHF
TRBV5-1,TRBJ2-1,.,many,TGCGCCAGCAGCCTACAACGGGGGCCGAGGATTGAGCAGTTCTTC,CASSLQRGPRIEQFF
TRBV10-2,TRBJ2-4,.,many,TGCGCCAGCAGTGATACCAGGGAGGTCGGTAAAAACATTCAGTACTTC,CASSDTREVGKNIQYF
TRBV11-2,TRBJ1-3,.,few,TGTGCCAGCAGCTTCAGGCGGGGGGGCAGGGGCCTTACCTCTGGAAACACCATATATTTT,CASSFRRGGRGLTSGNTIYF
TRBV6-4,TRBJ2-1,TRBD2,many,TGTGCCAGCAGCCCCGGACTAGCGGGGGGAGTCTATGAGCAGTTCTTC,CASSPGLAGGVYEQFF
TRBV7-8,TRBJ2-3,.,.,TGTGCCAGCAGCTTTTGGGGGGGGCGCACAGATACGCAGTATTTT,CASSFWGGRTDTQYF
TRBV19,TRBJ2-1,.,few,TGTGCCAGTAGGGCCGGGACGGGATGGTTCGATGAGCAGTTCTTC,CASRAGTGWFDEQFF
TRBV10-3,TRBJ2-3,.,many,TGTGCCATCAGTGAGTCCCAAATCGGTTACACAGATACGCAGTATTTT,CAISESQIGYTDTQYF
TRBV18,TRBJ1-1,.,many,TGTGCCAGCTCACTCGACACCCTGAACACTGAAGCTTTCTTT,CASSLDTLNTEAFF
TRBV5-1,TRBJ1-6,.,few,TGCGCCAGCAGCCCCCTACTTACTGGGGCTAATTCACCCCTCCACTTT,CASSPLLTGANSPLHF
TRBV6-1,TRBJ2-5,TRBD2,many,TGTGCCAGCAGTGAAGCGGGGGGGCAAGAGACCCAGTACTTC,CASSEAGGQETQYF
TRBV7-9,TRBJ1-5,.,many,TGTGCCAGCAGCTTAGCAGGGGGGGGACTGCCCCAGCATTTT,CASSLAGGGLPQHF
TRBV4-1,TRBJ2-5,TRBD1,few,TGCGCCAGCAGTCCGGGACAGGGGTACCAAGAGACCCAGTACTTC,CASSPGQGYQETQYF
TRBV7-2,TRBJ2-1,.,many,TGTGCCAGCAGCTTATTTATGAATGAGCAGTTCTTC,CASSLFMNEQFF
TRBV7-3,TRBJ2-3,TRBD2,many,TGTGCCAGCAGCCAATTAGCGGGGGCCTTAGATACGCAGTATTTT,CASSQLAGALDTQYF
TRBV9,TRBJ2-2,.,many,TGTGCCAGCAGCGTAGGTGGGGGGTCCGGGGAGCTGTTTTTT,CASSVGGGSGELFF
TRBV20-1,TRBJ2-2,TRBD2,.,TGCAGTGCTGGCCCTATAGTAGCGGGGGGCACCGGGGAGCTGTTTTTT,CSAGPIVAGGTGELFF
TRBV5-4,TRBJ1-2,.,few,TGTGCCAGCAGCCCAGGGCCAAGCCTGGGCACCTTC,CASSPGPSLGTF
TRBV30,TRBJ2-3,.,many,TGTGCCTGGAGTCGCAAGGGTAGTTTTGATACGCAGTATTTT,CAWSRKGSFDTQYF
TRBV2,TRBJ2-3,.,.,TGTGCCAGCAAGGGGTATAGCACAGATACGCAGTATTTT,CASKGYSTDTQYF
TRBV29-1,TRBJ2-5,.,few,TGCAGCGTCTGGGGGGGGGCTAGGGAGACCCAGTACTTC,CSVWGGARETQYF
TRBV4-1,TRBJ1-2,.,few,TGCGCCAGCAGCCGTCGAGCGACCACGCCCCTCTATGGCTACACCTTC,CASSRRATTPLYGYTF
TRBV7-9,TRBJ2-2,.,many,TGTGCCAGCAGCCCGAACACCGGGGAGCTGTTTTTT,CASSPNTGELFF
TRBV7-9,TRBJ1-3,.,many,TGTGCCAGCAGCTCAGCTGGAAACACCATATATTTT,CASSSAGNTIYF
TRBV6-5,TRBJ2-5,.,many,TGTGCCAGCAGTTCCCCCTCCGACGGAATTGGGGCCCAGTACTTC,CASSSPSDGIGAQYF